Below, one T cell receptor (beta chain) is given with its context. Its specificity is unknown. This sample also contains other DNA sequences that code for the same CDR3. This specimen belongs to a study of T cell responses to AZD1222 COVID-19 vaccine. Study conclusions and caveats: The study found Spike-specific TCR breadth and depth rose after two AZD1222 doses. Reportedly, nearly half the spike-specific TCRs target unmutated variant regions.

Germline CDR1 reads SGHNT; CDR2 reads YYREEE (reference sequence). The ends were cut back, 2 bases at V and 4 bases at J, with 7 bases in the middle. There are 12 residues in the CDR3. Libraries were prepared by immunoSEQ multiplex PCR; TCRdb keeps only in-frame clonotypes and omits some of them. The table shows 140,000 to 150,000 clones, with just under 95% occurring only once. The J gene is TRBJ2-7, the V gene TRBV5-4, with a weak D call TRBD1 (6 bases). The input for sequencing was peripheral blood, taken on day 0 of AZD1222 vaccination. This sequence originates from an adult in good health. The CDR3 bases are TGTGCCAGCAGCTTACAGGGATACGAGCAGTACTTC. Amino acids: CASSLQGYEQYF. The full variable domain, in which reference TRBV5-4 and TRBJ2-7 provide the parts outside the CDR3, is ETGVTQSPTHLIKTRGQQVTLRCSSQSGHNTVSWYQQALGQGPQFIFQYYREEENGRGNFPPRFSGLQFPNYSSELNVNALELDDSALYLCASSLQGYEQYFGPGTRLTVT.